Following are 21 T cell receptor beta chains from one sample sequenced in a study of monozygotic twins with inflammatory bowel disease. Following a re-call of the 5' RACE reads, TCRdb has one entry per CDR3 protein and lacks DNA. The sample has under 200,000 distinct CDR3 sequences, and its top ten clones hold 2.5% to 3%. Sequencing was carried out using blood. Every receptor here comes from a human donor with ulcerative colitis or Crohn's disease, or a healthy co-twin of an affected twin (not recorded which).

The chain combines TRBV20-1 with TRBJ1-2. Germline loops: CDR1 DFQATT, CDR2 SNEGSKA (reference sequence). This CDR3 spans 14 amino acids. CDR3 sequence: CSAGTATMSYGYTF.

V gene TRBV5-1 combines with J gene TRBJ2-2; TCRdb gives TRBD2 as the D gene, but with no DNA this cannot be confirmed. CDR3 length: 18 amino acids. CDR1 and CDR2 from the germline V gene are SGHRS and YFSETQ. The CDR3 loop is CASSSPVASGSRYGELFF.

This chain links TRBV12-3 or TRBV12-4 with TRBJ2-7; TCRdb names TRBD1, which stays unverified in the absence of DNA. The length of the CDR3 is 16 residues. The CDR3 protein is CASSWGGLSPAYEQYF.

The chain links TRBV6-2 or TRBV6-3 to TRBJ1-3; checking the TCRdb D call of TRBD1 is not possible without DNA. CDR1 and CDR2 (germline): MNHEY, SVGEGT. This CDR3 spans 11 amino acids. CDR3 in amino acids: CASSSGIPLKF.

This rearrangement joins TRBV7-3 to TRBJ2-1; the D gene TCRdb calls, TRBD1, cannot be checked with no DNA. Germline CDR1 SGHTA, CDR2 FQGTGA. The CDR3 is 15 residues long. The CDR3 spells CASSLPGQGNNEQFF.

CDR3: CASSQGLGTVNTEAFF. The gene calls are TRBV4-2 and TRBJ1-1; TCRdb's D call of TRBD1 is untestable without DNA. Looked up from germline, CDR1 is LGHNA and CDR2 is YNFKEQ. CDR3 length equals 16 residues.

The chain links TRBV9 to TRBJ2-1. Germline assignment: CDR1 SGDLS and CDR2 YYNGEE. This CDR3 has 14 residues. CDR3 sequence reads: CASSVASPYNEQFF.

The CDR3 here is CASSLGLAGGPSYNEQFF. This chain links TRBV27 with TRBJ2-1; TCRdb's D call of TRBD2 is untestable without DNA. The CDR3 is made up of 18 amino acids. CDR1 and CDR2 from the germline V gene are MNHEY and SMNVEV (reference sequence).

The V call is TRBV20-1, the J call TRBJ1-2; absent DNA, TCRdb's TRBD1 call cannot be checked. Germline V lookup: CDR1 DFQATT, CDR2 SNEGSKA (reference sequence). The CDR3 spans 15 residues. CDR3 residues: CSARDWRRADYGYTF.

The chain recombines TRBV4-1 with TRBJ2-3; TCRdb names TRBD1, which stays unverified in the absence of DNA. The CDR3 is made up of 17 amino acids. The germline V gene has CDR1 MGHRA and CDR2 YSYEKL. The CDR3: CASSHPSGRRSTDTQYF.

CDR3 sequence: CSVSRVAGNTIYF. V is TRBV29-1 and J is TRBJ1-3. This CDR3 comprises 13 residues. Looked up from germline, CDR1 is SQVTM and CDR2 is ANQGSEA.

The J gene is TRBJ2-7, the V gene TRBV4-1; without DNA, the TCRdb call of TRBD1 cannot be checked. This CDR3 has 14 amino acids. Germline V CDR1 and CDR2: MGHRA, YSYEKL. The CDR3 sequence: CASSPSGQGNEQYF.

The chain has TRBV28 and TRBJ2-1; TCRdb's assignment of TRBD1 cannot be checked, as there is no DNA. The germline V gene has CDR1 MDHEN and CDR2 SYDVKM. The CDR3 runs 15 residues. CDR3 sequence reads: CASTQPTGDYNEQFF.

This CDR3 is CAWTQTSDSYNEQFF. This sequence joins TRBV30 and TRBJ2-1. The germline CDR1 and CDR2 sequences are GTSNPN and SVGIG (reference sequence). The CDR3 is 15 residues long.

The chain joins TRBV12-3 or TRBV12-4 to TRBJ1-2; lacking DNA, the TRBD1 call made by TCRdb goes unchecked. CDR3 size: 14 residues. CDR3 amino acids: CASSLATGGGKCTF.

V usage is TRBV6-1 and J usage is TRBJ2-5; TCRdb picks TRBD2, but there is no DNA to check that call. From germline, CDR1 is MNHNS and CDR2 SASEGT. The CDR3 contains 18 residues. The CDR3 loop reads CASSVDWTSGRVVETQYF.

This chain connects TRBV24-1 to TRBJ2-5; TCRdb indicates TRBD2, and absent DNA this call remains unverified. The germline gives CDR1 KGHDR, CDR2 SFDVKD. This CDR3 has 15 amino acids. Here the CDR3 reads CATSDRGRPEETQYF.

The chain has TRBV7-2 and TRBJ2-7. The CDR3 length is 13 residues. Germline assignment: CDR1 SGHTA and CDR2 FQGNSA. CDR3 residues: CASSLEHSYEQYF.

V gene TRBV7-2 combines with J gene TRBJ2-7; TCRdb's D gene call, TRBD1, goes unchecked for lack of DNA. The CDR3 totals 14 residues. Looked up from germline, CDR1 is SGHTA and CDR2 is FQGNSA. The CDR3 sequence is CASRGDRISYEQYF.

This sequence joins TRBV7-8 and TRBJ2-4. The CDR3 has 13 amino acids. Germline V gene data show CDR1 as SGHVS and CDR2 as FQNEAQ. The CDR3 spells CASSLMAKNIQYF.

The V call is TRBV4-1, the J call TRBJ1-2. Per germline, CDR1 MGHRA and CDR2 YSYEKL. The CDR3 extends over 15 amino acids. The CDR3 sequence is CASSQEVGREAGYTF.